These 19 T cell receptor beta chains came from one sample sequenced in a study of radiation and T cells in renal cell carcinoma (dated by TCRdb to about 2020). Library creation used the immunoSEQ multiplex PCR assay. The table was pulled from immuneACCESS by TCRdb, which kept in-frame rearrangements only. Such tables lose some clones; where checked, under half of the loss comes from unresolved V genes, and the rest has no known cause. The sample table lists about 140,000 clones, approximately 87% of them with a count of one. 20% to 25% of the sample lies in the top ten. The sample's time point label, in plain terms: baseline pretreatment blood. The sample's treatment or condition label is to be understood as: 15 Gy SBRT to primary tumor, nephrectomy 4 weeks later. The sample consisted of blood, taken from a patient whose treatment included radiotherapy and nephrectomy. These TCRs come from a woman aged 45-65 years with renal cell carcinoma.

CDR3 sequence: CASSYNMGREGYTF. The DNA of the CDR3 is TGTGCCAGCAGTTACAATATGGGCCGAGAAGGCTACACCTTC. This rearrangement joins TRBV6-5 to TRBJ1-2; D unclear. The CDR3 is 14 amino acids. V lost 2 bases to trimming and J lost 8 bases, with 15 bases between them. Germline V gene sequence: CDR1 MNHEY, CDR2 SVGAGI.

J is TRBJ1-2 and V is TRBV7-8; possibly TRBD1 for D (5 bases). The CDR3 has 10 amino acids. Trimming removed 8 bases at V and 8 bases at J, with 9 bases between. The germline CDR1 and CDR2 sequences are SGHVS and FQNEAQ. The CDR3 is CASGEGGYTF. For the CDR3, the DNA is TGTGCCAGCGGCGAGGGGGGCTACACCTTC.

As DNA, the CDR3 is TGTGCCAGCAGTGAACCTACTAGCGGCCCCCGGAATGAGCAGTTCTTC. Residues: CASSEPTSGPRNEQFF. The V and J genes are TRBV2 and TRBJ2-1; 8 bases match TRBD2. The CDR3 contains 16 residues. V gave up 2 bases and J gave up 7 bases; unmatched junction bases: 10. The germline V gene has CDR1 SNHLY and CDR2 FYNNEI.

The chain joins TRBV19 to TRBJ2-5, with D uncertain. CDR3 size: 15 residues. Germline CDR1 is LNHDA and CDR2 is SQIVND (reference sequence). Trimming pared 3 bases from V and 2 bases from J, leaving 13 bases between. Here the CDR3 DNA reads TGTGCCAGTAGTATTGCAGCGCGGTTGCAAGAGACCCAGTACTTC. As protein: CASSIAARLQETQYF.

CDR3 bases: TGCGCCAGCAGCCCTGGGACTAGCGGGGGGACTAGCACAGATACGCAGTATTTT. Translation: CASSPGTSGGTSTDTQYF. J is TRBJ2-3 and V is TRBV5-1; 15 bases match TRBD2. Germline assignment: CDR1 SGHRS and CDR2 YFSETQ. V was pared by 4 bases and J by 0 bases, with 6 bases of the junction left unmatched. The CDR3 length is 18 residues.

The V call is TRBV10-1, the J call TRBJ2-2; 7 bases line up with TRBD2. This CDR3 comprises 17 residues. J lost 0 bases, V lost 2 bases, and 6 bases had no gene match. Per the germline V gene, CDR1 is WNHNN and CDR2 is SYGVQD (reference sequence). The CDR3 nucleotides read TGCGCCAGCAGTGAGGTAGGGAGGGCCACGAACACCGGGGAGCTGTTTTTT. This codes for CASSEVGRATNTGELFF.

The CDR3 here is CASSQDWTVSYEQYF. The CDR3 region has the DNA TGCGCCAGCAGCCAAGATTGGACGGTTTCCTACGAGCAGTACTTC. This chain uses TRBV4-3 with TRBJ2-7; D ambiguous. V lost 0 bases and J lost 1, with 10 bases in between. The CDR3 is 15 residues long. From germline, CDR1 is LGHNA and CDR2 YSLEER.

The chain couples TRBV6-5 to TRBJ2-5; D might be TRBD1 (6 bases). V was trimmed by 11 bases and J by 1 base, leaving 11 bases between them. The CDR3 spans 12 residues. The germline gives CDR1 MNHEY, CDR2 SVGAGI. CDR3 region: CAVRGSQETQYF. CDR3 DNA: TGTGCCGTTAGGGGGAGCCAAGAGACCCAGTACTTC.

The rearrangement links TRBV7-2 to TRBJ1-1; D is ambiguous. V shed 2 bases and J shed 3 bases, with 7 bases lying between them. The CDR3 totals 13 residues. In germline, CDR1 is SGHTA, CDR2 FQGNSA. This CDR3 reads CASSLRDDTEAFF. The CDR3 nucleotides read TGTGCCAGCAGCTTAAGGGATGACACTGAAGCTTTCTTT.

The CDR3 nucleotides read TGTGCCAGCAAGGGCAGGTCAACTGAAGCTTTCTTT. Amino acids: CASKGRSTEAFF. V gene TRBV11-3 combines with J gene TRBJ1-1, with D uncertain. The CDR3 is 12 amino acids. V was shortened by 7 bases and J by 5 bases, with 11 bases between the two germline ends. The germline gives CDR1 SGHNT, CDR2 YENEEA.

The V gene is TRBV9, the J gene TRBJ2-2; D remains ambiguous. With 4 bases removed from V and 3 bases from J, the gap between germline ends came to 16 bases. Germline V lookup: CDR1 SGDLS, CDR2 YYNGEE. The CDR3 is made up of 16 amino acids. CDR3 residues: CASSPRAPGDTGELFF. CDR3 sequence (DNA): TGTGCCAGCAGCCCCCGCGCACCCGGAGACACCGGGGAGCTGTTTTTT.

The CDR3 loop reads CATSRERTGREKLFF. In DNA form, the CDR3 reads TGTGCCACCAGCAGAGAAAGGACAGGGAGGGAAAAACTGTTTTTT. V gene TRBV15 combines with J gene TRBJ1-4; the match to TRBD1 covers 8 bases. Per germline, CDR1 LNHNV and CDR2 YYDKDF (reference sequence). CDR3 length: 15 amino acids. Trimming took 0 bases from V and 8 from J; bases not matched to a gene: 5.

This clone was observed a few times. The chain recombines TRBV28 with TRBJ2-1; 7 bases are a match to TRBD2. The germline V gene has CDR1 MDHEN and CDR2 SYDVKM. CDR3 length: 15 amino acids. V shed 7 bases, J shed 6 bases, and the junction held 12 bases outside the gene matches. The CDR3: CASTRGPGGRNEQFF. As DNA, the CDR3 is TGTGCCAGCACCCGAGGTCCGGGAGGACGCAATGAGCAGTTCTTC.

The chain uses TRBV11-2 and TRBJ1-3; a weak D match, TRBD1 (5 bases). Trimming removed 1 base from V and 2 bases from J, with 12 bases in between. CDR1 and CDR2 (germline): SGHAT, FQNNGV. This CDR3 region has 16 residues. The CDR3 region has the DNA TGTGCCAGCAGCTTAGGGGAATGGGGCCCTGGAAACACCATATATTTT. As protein: CASSLGEWGPGNTIYF.

CDR3 DNA sequence: TGTGCCAGCAGCGTAGAGTGGAACGATGAGCAGTTCTTC. As protein: CASSVEWNDEQFF. J is TRBJ2-1 and V is TRBV9; no clear D. V lost 0 bases to trimming and J lost 8 bases, with 9 bases between them. The CDR3 totals 13 residues. Germline V gene data show CDR1 as SGDLS and CDR2 as YYNGEE.

V and J are TRBV5-3 and TRBJ1-1; a weak D match, TRBD1 (5 bases). TRBV5-3 is reported as an ORF; its role is uncertain. The CDR3 has 15 residues. Trimming pared 0 bases from V and 1 base from J, leaving 10 bases between. This CDR3 is CARSLVGERNTEAFF. The CDR3 region has the DNA TGTGCCAGAAGCTTGGTAGGGGAGAGGAACACTGAAGCTTTCTTT.

The chain recombines TRBV5-1 with TRBJ2-1; D gene ambiguous. Trimming shortened V by 7 bases and J by 8 bases, and 10 bases separated the two germline ends. Germline V lookup: CDR1 SGHRS, CDR2 YFSETQ. The length of the CDR3 is 11 residues. As DNA, the CDR3 is TGCGCCAGCGGAGCACGGGATGAGCAGTTCTTC. Translating it yields CASGARDEQFF.

The V call is TRBV7-2, the J call TRBJ2-7, with 7 bases identical to TRBD1. V was clipped by 5 bases and J by 0 bases; unmatched bases: 4. The CDR3 runs to 14 residues. Germline V lookup: CDR1 SGHTA, CDR2 FQGNSA. This CDR3 reads CASSPRQGSYEQYF. In DNA form, the CDR3 reads TGTGCCAGCAGCCCCCGACAGGGCTCCTACGAGCAGTACTTC.

This clone was observed a single time. J is TRBJ2-2 and V is TRBV5-5; D is unclear. The CDR3 consists of 16 residues. CDR1 is SGHKS and CDR2 is YYEKEE in the germline V gene (reference sequence). Trimming took off 0 bases at V and 0 bases at J, with 9 bases between the two ends. CDR3 sequence (DNA): TGTGCCAGCAGCTTGGAGCCAGCAACGAACACCGGGGAGCTGTTTTTT. It encodes CASSLEPATNTGELFF.